This T cell receptor (beta chain) derives from a study of cytomegalovirus exposure and HLA in healthy donors. Trimming removed 0 bases at V and 1 base at J, with 6 bases between. Germline V CDR1 and CDR2: SGHRS, YFSETQ. The CDR3 loop spans 14 amino acids. Whole-study results and caveats: According to reports, the classifier identified cytomegalovirus status with high specificity and sensitivity. Earlier analysis found most TCR beta V segments productive about 87% or about 30% of the time. Investigators reported 150 to 200 TCR beta chains as tied to cytomegalovirus. In a later analysis, CMV-associated beta chains were mostly HLA-associated, it appeared.

As regards this clone: Antigen unknown.

Amplification used 60 Vbeta primers and 13 Jbeta primers. Some clones are missing from TCRdb's copy, which holds only in-frame ones; the method was immunoSEQ multiplex PCR. The sample contains approximately 150,000 clones, around two thirds of which appear only once. This clonotype was sampled from a middle-aged man in good health and CMV-seronegative. Sequencing was done on a sample of PBMCs. The chain uses TRBV5-1 and TRBJ2-3; D is undetermined. The CDR3 is CASSLEAGTDTQYF. The CDR3 coding sequence is TGCGCCAGCAGCTTGGAAGCTGGCACAGATACGCAGTATTTT.